The 21 T cell receptor beta chains presented below share a single source sample, sequenced in a study of hypomethylating agent response in myelodysplastic syndrome. Assay used: immunoSEQ multiplex PCR; TCRdb lists only in-frame clones, some missing. Found here are some 3,700 clones, around 87% of them singletons; the top ten hold around 13%. The sequenced sample was bone marrow, obtained before or after starting hypomethylating agent treatment for myelodysplastic syndrome (not recorded which). The receptors here all came from a human donor with myelodysplastic syndrome.

The J gene is TRBJ1-1, the V gene TRBV5-6; D not certain. Germline lookup yields CDR1 SGHDT and CDR2 YYEEEE. The CDR3 sequence is 14 residues long. The V and J ends lost 0 bases and 7 bases respectively, with 13 bases between them. The DNA for the CDR3 is TGTGCCAGCAGCTTGGTGGGAAACCCATTTGAAGCTTTCTTT. The encoded protein is CASSLVGNPFEAFF.

V gene TRBV18 combines with J gene TRBJ1-4; possible D gene TRBD1, 5 bases. The germline V gene encodes CDR1 KGHSH and CDR2 LQKENI. The CDR3 is 13 residues long. The V end was cut by 6 bases, the J end by 8 bases, with 13 bases between. CDR3 amino acids: CASSTGSGEKLFF. For the CDR3, the DNA is TGTGCCAGCTCTACAGGCTCCGGGGAAAAACTGTTTTTT.

This clone was seen only once. The CDR3 here is CASTPGYGYTF. DNA for the CDR3: TGTGCCAGCACCCCCGGCTATGGCTACACCTTC. The chain joins TRBV6-6 to TRBJ1-2; D gene ambiguous. CDR1 and CDR2 (germline): MNHNY, SVGAGI (reference sequence). This CDR3 contains 11 residues. Trimming took off 7 bases at V and 4 bases at J, with 7 bases between the two ends.

V and J are TRBV28 and TRBJ1-4; D unclear. CDR3 length: 13 amino acids. Deletions cut 2 bases from V and 3 bases from J, with 4 bases between. Germline V lookup: CDR1 MDHEN, CDR2 SYDVKM. The CDR3 nucleotides read TGTGCCAGCAGTTTAGACGCTAATGAAAAACTGTTTTTT. Its protein product is CASSLDANEKLFF.

This chain links TRBV18 with TRBJ2-1, with TRBD2 as a possible D gene (6 bases). The CDR3 is 14 residues long. Germline V gene sequence: CDR1 KGHSH, CDR2 LQKENI. V was clipped by 3 bases and J by 5 bases, with 11 bases between them. The CDR3 bases are TGTGCCAGCTCACCGCGGGACGGCGACAATGAGCAGTTCTTC. Its translation: CASSPRDGDNEQFF.

The chain joins TRBV6-5 to TRBJ1-2; D is unclear. Germline V lookup: CDR1 MNHEY, CDR2 SVGAGI. Trimming pared 4 bases from V and 4 bases from J, leaving 13 bases between. The CDR3 consists of 14 residues. The chain's CDR3 is CASSSNGRGYGYTF. CDR3 bases: TGTGCCAGCAGTTCAAACGGGCGGGGCTATGGCTACACCTTC.

In regard to this clone: One end of the junction varies from germline; a read error may be responsible. The J gene is TRBJ2-1, the V gene TRBV7-7; 7 bases line up with TRBD2. The CDR3 is 14 residues long. The germline gives CDR1 SSHAT, CDR2 FNYEAQ (reference sequence). The CDR3 region is CASSLGTGLDEQFF. The CDR3 DNA is TGTGCTAGCAGCTTAGGGACTGGACTAGATGAGCAGTTCTTC.

The chain couples TRBV11-3 to TRBJ2-2, with TRBD2 matching over 8 bases. CDR3 length equals 16 residues. In germline, CDR1 is SGHNT, CDR2 YENEEA. Trimming took 4 bases from V and 6 from J; bases not matched to a gene: 10. The CDR3 coding sequence is TGTGCCAGCAGCTCCCAGGGACTAGGGGGGGCCGGGGAGCTGTTTTTT. It is translated as CASSSQGLGGAGELFF.

The J gene is TRBJ2-7, the V gene TRBV4-1, with a possible D match to TRBD2 (6 bases). Germline CDR1 and CDR2: MGHRA and YSYEKL. The CDR3 runs 17 residues. V gave up 1 base and J gave up 3 bases, with 19 bases separating them. CDR3 coding DNA: TGCGCCAGCAGCCAAGTGGGACTGACTCCTACTATCTACGAGCAGTACTTC. This codes for CASSQVGLTPTIYEQYF.

The chain joins TRBV15 to TRBJ1-1; 11 bases fit TRBD1. Germline loops: CDR1 LNHNV, CDR2 YYDKDF (reference sequence). V shed 1 base, J shed 4 bases, and the junction held 5 bases outside the gene matches. This CDR3 is 16 amino acids long. The chain's CDR3 is CATSRGSGTGGTEAFF. CDR3 DNA sequence: TGTGCCACCAGCAGAGGGTCCGGGACAGGGGGCACTGAAGCTTTCTTT. The entire variable domain, with the rest obtained from reference TRBV15 and TRBJ1-1, is as follows: DAMVIQNPRYQVTQFGKPVTLSCSQTLNHNVMYWYQQKSSQAPKLLFHYYDKDFNNEADTPDNFQSRRPNTSFCFLDIRSPGLGDTAMYLCATSRGSGTGGTEAFFGQGTRLTVV.

This clone appeared a few times. V is TRBV27 and J is TRBJ2-1; D perhaps matches TRBD2 (6 bases). V was shortened by 7 bases and J by 0 bases, with 16 bases between the two germline ends. The CDR3 runs 16 residues. Germline CDR1 MNHEY, CDR2 SMNVEV (reference sequence). Written as DNA, the CDR3 is TGTGCCAGCAACTTAGCGCCCGGGAGCTCCTACAATGAGCAGTTCTTC. Its protein is CASNLAPGSSYNEQFF.

The chain is built from TRBV5-1 and TRBJ2-5; TRBD1 might be the D (6 bases). This CDR3 contains 16 residues. Germline CDR1 is SGHRS and CDR2 is YFSETQ. The germline V and J ends were trimmed by 0 bases and 1 base, with 13 bases remaining between them. CDR3 nucleotides: TGCGCCAGCAGCTTGGGGTCAGGGGTTACCCAAGAGACCCAGTACTTC. This translates into CASSLGSGVTQETQYF.

The chain uses TRBV18 and TRBJ2-7; weak D call: TRBD2 (5 bases). CDR3 size: 14 residues. Per germline, CDR1 KGHSH and CDR2 LQKENI. V was trimmed by 0 bases and J by 8 bases, leaving 14 bases between them. In DNA, the CDR3 is TGTGCCAGCTCACCACCCTCTAGCCCGACGAAGCAGTACTTC. This sequence encodes CASSPPSSPTKQYF.

The chain links TRBV28 to TRBJ2-7; 7 nucleotides line up with TRBD2. Germline V lookup: CDR1 MDHEN, CDR2 SYDVKM. The CDR3 totals 14 residues. Trimming took 9 bases from V and 0 from J; bases not matched to a gene: 8. CDR3 in amino acids: CASTTGTTSYEQYF. The CDR3 DNA follows: TGTGCCAGTACCACCGGGACTACCTCCTACGAGCAGTACTTC.

J is TRBJ2-5 and V is TRBV6-6, with 8 bases aligning to TRBD1. Gene TRBJ2-7 matches the end of the DNA better, so the J call may be wrong. This CDR3 spans 15 amino acids. Germline V gene data show CDR1 as MNHNY and CDR2 as SVGAGI (reference sequence). The CDR3 loop reads CASSPRQGSSYEQYF. CDR3 DNA sequence: TGTGCCAGCAGTCCTAGACAGGGGAGCTCCTACGAGCAGTACTTC.

The V and J genes are TRBV5-4 and TRBJ2-1; 15 bases agree with TRBD2. Germline V gene data show CDR1 as SGHNT and CDR2 as YYREEE (reference sequence). The CDR3 is made up of 15 amino acids. J gave up 8 bases and V 4 bases, and 4 bases lay outside the gene matches. The CDR3 DNA follows: TGTGCCAGCAGCCCGGGACTAGCGGGAGGTCATGAGCAGTTCTTC. The encoded protein is CASSPGLAGGHEQFF.

The chain recombines TRBV5-8 with TRBJ2-5, with D uncertain. The end of the DNA is better explained by TRBJ2-7, so the J call may be wrong. Per germline, CDR1 SGHTS and CDR2 YDEGEE. The CDR3 is made up of 15 amino acids. CDR3 sequence reads: CASSLAGLSSYEQYF. DNA for the CDR3: TGTGCCAGCAGCTTGGCTGGGCTGTCTTCCTACGAGCAGTACTTC.

The genes are TRBV7-3 and TRBJ2-3; TRBD2 agrees at 11 bases. CDR3 size: 17 residues. V shed 4 bases and J 0 bases; nucleotides not matched to a gene: 6. Germline-derived CDR1 and CDR2 are SGHTA and FQGTGA. In DNA, the CDR3 is TGTGCCAGCAGCTCCACCGGGACTAGCGGAAGCACAGATACGCAGTATTTT. It specifies CASSSTGTSGSTDTQYF. The complete variable domain, with remaining parts taken from reference TRBV7-3 and TRBJ2-3, reads GAGVSQTPSNKVTEKGKYVELRCDPISGHTALYWYRQSLGQGPEFLIYFQGTGAADDSGLPNDRFFAVRPEGSVSTLKIQRTERGDSAVYLCASSSTGTSGSTDTQYFGPGTRLTVL.

The rearrangement uses TRBV6-1 and TRBJ1-4, with TRBD1 as a possible D gene (5 bases). Germline CDR1 MNHNS, CDR2 SASEGT. V shed 5 bases and J shed 7 bases, with 17 bases lying between them. This CDR3 contains 15 residues. The CDR3 sequence: CASSSMGPGGEKLFF. DNA of the CDR3: TGTGCCAGCAGTTCAATGGGACCGGGGGGTGAAAAACTGTTTTTT.

The DNA of the CDR3 is TGTGCCAGCAGTGTAGGTAGCGGGAGACGGAATGAGCAGTTCTTC. Residues: CASSVGSGRRNEQFF. The chain has TRBV2 and TRBJ2-1, with 9 bases lining up with TRBD2. V shed 4 bases and J 7 bases; nucleotides not matched to a gene: 8. The CDR3 is 15 residues long. Germline-derived CDR1 and CDR2 are SNHLY and FYNNEI.

CDR3 DNA: TGCGCCAGCAGCCACCTCCAGCCTAGCGGGAGCTTCTACAATGAGCAGTTCTTC. It yields the protein CASSHLQPSGSFYNEQFF. This chain uses TRBV4-3 with TRBJ2-1; TRBD2 agrees at 10 bases. Germline V gives CDR1 LGHNA, CDR2 YSLEER. The CDR3 covers 18 residues. V gave up 3 bases and J gave up 3 bases; unmatched junction bases: 11.